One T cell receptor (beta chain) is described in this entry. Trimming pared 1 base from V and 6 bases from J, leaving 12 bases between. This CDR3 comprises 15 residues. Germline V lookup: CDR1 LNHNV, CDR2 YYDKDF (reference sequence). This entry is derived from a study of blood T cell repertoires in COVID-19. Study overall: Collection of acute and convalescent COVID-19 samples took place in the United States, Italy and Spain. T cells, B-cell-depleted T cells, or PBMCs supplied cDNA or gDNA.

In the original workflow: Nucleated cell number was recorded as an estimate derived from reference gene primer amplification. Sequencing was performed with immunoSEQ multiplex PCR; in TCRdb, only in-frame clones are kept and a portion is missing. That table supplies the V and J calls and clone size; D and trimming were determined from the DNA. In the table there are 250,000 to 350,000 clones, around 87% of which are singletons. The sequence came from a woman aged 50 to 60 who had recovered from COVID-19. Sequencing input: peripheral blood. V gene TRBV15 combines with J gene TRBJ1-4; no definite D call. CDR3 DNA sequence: TGTGCCACCAGCAGAGCCCCGTTAGTGGATGAAAAACTGTTTTTT. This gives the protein CATSRAPLVDEKLFF.